These 9 T cell receptor beta chains came from one sample sequenced in a study of T cell repertoires in cytomegalovirus infection. No antigen has been assigned to these receptors. TCRdb independently ran MiXCR on the reads; one entry per CDR3 protein. Of approximately 1,000,000 distinct CDR3 sequences listed, around a third are singletons. The sample consisted of cultured CD8+ T cells from PBMCs, taken from culture after CMV antigen stimulation. Receptors originate from a human donor in good health (CMV status not recorded). Some clones in this sample may be carry-over from other donors' samples.

In regard to this clonotype: This clone may be a read error of a much larger clone one base away. The chain recombines TRBV7-2 with TRBJ2-5; D may be TRBD2 (6 bases). V lost 8 bases, J lost 5 bases, and 21 bases lay in between. This CDR3 region has 15 residues. The germline V gene has CDR1 SGHTA and CDR2 FQGNSA. Written as DNA, the CDR3 is TGTGCCAGCGAACTGCGGGGAAGCGGACATGAGACCCAGTACTTC. This codes for CASELRGSGHETQYF.

In its sample, this clonotype was seen a few times. This rearrangement joins TRBV10-3 to TRBJ1-2; 8 bases map to TRBD1. Per the germline V gene, CDR1 is ENHRY and CDR2 is SYGVKD. This CDR3 spans 16 amino acids. V lost 0 bases, J lost 5 bases, and 8 bases stayed unmatched. The CDR3 DNA reads TGTGCCATCAGTGAGTCTAGCAGGGGGCATCGGTATGGCTACACCTTC. Its translation: CAISESSRGHRYGYTF.

The chain links TRBV6-1 to TRBJ2-7; 8 bases map to TRBD1. This CDR3 is 16 amino acids long. The germline V gene encodes CDR1 MNHNS and CDR2 SASEGT. The V segment lost 0 bases and the J segment 1 base; nucleotides outside the gene matches: 5. In DNA form, the CDR3 reads TGTGCCAGCAGTGAAGCGCCGACAGGGGTTTCCTACGAGCAGTACTTC. Translation: CASSEAPTGVSYEQYF.

The chain combines TRBV12-3 or TRBV12-4 with TRBJ2-5, with 7 bases identical to TRBD2. The CDR3 loop spans 16 amino acids. With 6 bases clipped from V and 1 base from J, the junction kept 11 bases outside the gene matches. The CDR3 loop is CASSQSGEKTQETQYF. The CDR3 bases are TGTGCCAGCAGCCAGAGCGGGGAGAAAACCCAAGAGACCCAGTACTTC.

This rearrangement joins TRBV28 to TRBJ1-2; D remains unclear. The germline CDR1 and CDR2 sequences are MDHEN and SYDVKM. The germline V and J ends were trimmed by 4 bases and 4 bases, with 10 bases remaining between them. The CDR3 is 13 amino acids. CDR3 protein: CASSSQESYGYTF. The CDR3 DNA reads TGTGCCAGCAGTTCCCAGGAGAGCTATGGCTACACCTTC.

The chain has TRBV10-3 and TRBJ1-1; the match to TRBD1 covers 7 bases. Looked up from germline, CDR1 is ENHRY and CDR2 is SYGVKD. J lost 2 bases, V lost 7 bases, and 16 bases had no gene match. The CDR3 has 17 residues. DNA of the CDR3: TGTGCCATCACCACTACTCGACAGGGACCTACCAACACTGAAGCTTTCTTT. It codes for CAITTTRQGPTNTEAFF.

This chain uses TRBV7-4 with TRBJ2-3; the match to TRBD1 covers 7 bases. The length of the CDR3 is 14 residues. Per the germline V gene, CDR1 is SGHVT and CDR2 is SQSDAQ. V dropped 5 bases and J dropped 4; count of bases not matched to a gene: 6. The CDR3 nucleotides are TGTGCCAGCAGCACTAACAGGGGACCAGATACGCAGTATTTT. This encodes CASSTNRGPDTQYF.

The rearrangement joins TRBV5-5 to TRBJ2-3, with TRBD2 matching 9 bases. V was pared by 4 bases and J by 0 bases, with 6 bases of the junction left unmatched. The germline V gene encodes CDR1 SGHKS and CDR2 YYEKEE (reference sequence). The CDR3 consists of 16 residues. The CDR3 loop reads CASSTGLALSTDTQYF. The CDR3 DNA sequence: TGTGCCAGCAGCACGGGACTAGCTCTTAGCACAGATACGCAGTATTTT.

This clonotype was picked up a small number of times. This sequence joins TRBV27 and TRBJ2-5; D call uncertain. The V gene's germline CDR1 is MNHEY and CDR2 SMNVEV (reference sequence). V lost 4 bases, J lost 5 bases, and 17 bases lay in between. The CDR3 is 15 amino acids. For the CDR3, the DNA is TGTGCCAGCAGTTCCCGGCCCCAAATGAGGGAGACCCAGTACTTC. Its translation: CASSSRPQMRETQYF.